This TCR beta chain originates from a study of blood T cell repertoires in COVID-19. Study information: The United States, Italy and Spain supplied acute and convalescent COVID-19 samples. In each case, the material was cDNA or gDNA derived from T cells, B-cell-depleted T cells, or PBMCs.

The V and J ends lost 5 bases and 0 bases respectively, with 14 bases between them. Germline V gives CDR1 MDHEN, CDR2 SYDVKM. The CDR3 is 15 residues long. Original processing methods: Reference gene primer amplification in the assay estimated nucleated cell counts. TCRdb's copy holds only in-frame clones and misses some; the assay was immunoSEQ multiplex PCR. V, J and clone size derive from that table, while D and trimming were established from the DNA sequence. The data show roughly 280,000 clones, 80% to 90% seen once. This receptor was obtained from a man in his 60s with acute or convalescent COVID-19. Sequenced: peripheral blood. J is TRBJ2-7 and V is TRBV28; possible D gene TRBD2, 6 bases. The CDR3 nucleotides read TGTGCCAGCAGTACCCGACGGGGGAGCTCCTACGAGCAGTACTTC. Translated: CASSTRRGSSYEQYF.